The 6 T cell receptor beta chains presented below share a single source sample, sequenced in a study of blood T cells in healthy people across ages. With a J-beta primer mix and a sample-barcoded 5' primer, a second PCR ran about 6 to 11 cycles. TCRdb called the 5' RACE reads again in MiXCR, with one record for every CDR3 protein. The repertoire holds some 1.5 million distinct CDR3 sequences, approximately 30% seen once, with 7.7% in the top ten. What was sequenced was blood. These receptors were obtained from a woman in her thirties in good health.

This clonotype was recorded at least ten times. The CDR3, as DNA: TGCGCCAGCAGCTTGGCCTGGGGAGACGAGCAGTTCTTC. Its protein is CASSLAWGDEQFF. This chain joins TRBV5-1 and TRBJ2-1, with D maybe TRBD2 (5 bases). V was clipped by 0 bases and J by 10 bases, with 11 bases between them. The CDR3 is 13 residues long. Germline CDR1 SGHRS, CDR2 YFSETQ. The full variable domain, rest sourced from reference TRBV5-1 and TRBJ2-1, is KAGVTQTPRYLIKTRGQQVTLSCSPISGHRSVSWYQQTPGQGLQFLFEYFSETQRNKGNFPGRFSGRQFSNSRSEMNVSTLELGDSALYLCASSLAWGDEQFFGPGTRLTVL.

The CDR3 DNA reads TGTGCCAGCTCACTAGCGGGGTCCGCCCAGACAGATACGCAGTATTTT. Translated: CASSLAGSAQTDTQYF. This sequence joins TRBV18 and TRBJ2-3, with 8 positions matching TRBD2. The CDR3 covers 16 residues. The V gene end was trimmed by 4 bases and the J gene end by 3 bases; junction bases not matched to a gene: 9. Germline values: CDR1 KGHSH, CDR2 LQKENI.

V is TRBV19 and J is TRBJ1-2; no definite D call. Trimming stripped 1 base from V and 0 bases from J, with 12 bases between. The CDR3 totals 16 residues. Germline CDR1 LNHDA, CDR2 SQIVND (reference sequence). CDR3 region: CASSIGDRITNYGYTF. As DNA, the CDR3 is TGTGCCAGTAGTATAGGAGATCGGATTACTAACTATGGCTACACCTTC.

CDR3 amino acids: CASSLGACGIYEQYF. The DNA for the CDR3 is TGTGCCAGCAGCTTAGGTGCTTGCGGGATTTACGAGCAGTACTTC. The V and J genes are TRBV7-2 and TRBJ2-7; tentatively, D is TRBD2 (6 bases). This CDR3 has 15 amino acids. Germline CDR1 SGHTA, CDR2 FQGNSA. V dropped 1 base and J dropped 4 bases, with 14 bases sitting between them.

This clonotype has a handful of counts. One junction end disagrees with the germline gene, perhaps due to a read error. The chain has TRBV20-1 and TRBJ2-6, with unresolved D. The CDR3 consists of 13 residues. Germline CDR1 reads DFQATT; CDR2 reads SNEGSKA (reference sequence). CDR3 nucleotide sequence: TGCAGTGCTTACAGCTCTAGGGCCAACGTCCTGACTTTC. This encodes CSAYSSRANVLTF.

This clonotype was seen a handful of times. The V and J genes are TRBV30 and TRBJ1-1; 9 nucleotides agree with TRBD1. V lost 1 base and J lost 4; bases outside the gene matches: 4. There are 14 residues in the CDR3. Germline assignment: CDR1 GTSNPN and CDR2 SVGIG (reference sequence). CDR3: CAWSAGQGFTEAFF. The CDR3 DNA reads TGTGCCTGGAGTGCAGGACAGGGGTTCACTGAAGCTTTCTTT.